The rows below give T cell receptor beta chains drawn from one sample of a study of human CD8 memory T cell subsets. TCRdb reanalyzed the 5' RACE reads, giving one entry per CDR3 protein sequence and no DNA. With some 7,000 distinct CDR3 sequences in the sample, the ten largest clones hold 20%. Sequencing was performed on CD8+ T cells from PBMCs. The receptors derive from a human donor in good health. Each CDR3 is given with its conserved first and last residue. Some rows have no size entry. The others give once, few or many, or a class for an expanded clone.

j_gene | abundance | v_gene | CDR3aa
TRBJ2-3 | medium-sized | TRBV9 | CASTHSLSTDTQYF
TRBJ2-7 | . | TRBV20-1 | CSARDWDSYSYEQYF
TRBJ2-1 | . | TRBV5-6 | CASRVTGLANNEQFF
TRBJ2-2 | medium-sized | TRBV6-5 | CASSYFEGGELFF
TRBJ1-1 | medium-sized | TRBV28 | CASSGQGNTEAFF
TRBJ1-1 | . | TRBV10-2 | CASTTMNTEAFF
TRBJ2-7 | . | TRBV9 | CASSAGAAYSYEQYF
TRBJ2-1 | . | TRBV19 | CASSAPLDGEQFF
TRBJ1-5 | medium-sized | TRBV7-8 | CASRRVSGDNQPQHF
TRBJ2-2 | . | TRBV12-3/TRBV12-4 | CASSEMTGTSGPGELFF